This T cell receptor beta chain was identified in a study of CD8+ T cells in alopecia areata. Cells pooled from cutaneous lymph nodes were sorted on CD4, CD8alpha, NKG2D, NKG2ACE and other markers. CDR1 is NSHNY, CDR2 SYGAGN, per germline. The CDR3 extends over 15 amino acids. The sequencing template was cDNA reverse transcribed from extracted RNA. Profiled with immunoSEQ multiplex PCR; TCRdb holds only in-frame clones, not every one. The sample is made up of 200,000 to 300,000 clones, none counted only once. This clone has only a few counts. Mouse germline and gene names are used. The read ends 4 residues before the CDR3 terminus; that terminus is restored from the germline J gene.

The TCR comes from a C3H/HeJ mouse with alopecia areata. The strain is characterized by the MHC haplotype H2-k. The rearrangement joins TRBV13-1 to TRBJ2-5, with 11 bases aligning to TRBD2. Sequencing used CD4+ T cells sorted from a lymph node. The part of the CDR3 DNA that was read is TGTGCCAGCAGTACTACTGGGGGGGCGCCTGAC. Translated: CASSTTGGAPD. The full CDR3 protein reads CASSTTGGAPDTQYF.